These T cell receptor beta chains were read from a single sample in a study of immune characterization of retroperitoneal liposarcoma. TCRdb analysed the PCR reads with MiXCR anew, one entry per CDR3 protein. Altogether almost 2,500 distinct CDR3 sequences are present, 20% to 25% being singletons, with the ten largest covering about a tenth. Sequences were obtained from tumor tissue. The receptor source for this set is a male donor with retroperitoneal liposarcoma. CDR3s include the opening cysteine and the closing phenylalanine or tryptophan. A D gene is named only where the DNA matches it firmly. The size of a clone is reported for some rows only, either as once, few or many, or as a class for expanded clones.

>many|TRBJ1-1|TRBV6-1|TRBD1
CASIRDRGNTEAFF
TGTGCCAGCATCCGGGACAGGGGTAACACTGAAGCTTTCTTT
>medium-sized|TRBJ2-1|TRBV7-2|TRBD2
CASSFAGTSGIVNEQFF
TGTGCCAGCAGCTTTGCCGGGACTAGCGGGATCGTTAATGAGCAGTTCTTC
>large|TRBJ2-1|TRBV6-1|NA
CASTDPRAYEQFF
TGTGCCAGCACGGACCCGCGTGCCTACGAGCAGTTCTTC
>many|TRBJ2-1|TRBV7-2|NA
CASSLAGDEQLF
TGTGCCAGCAGCTTAGCTGGGGATGAGCAGTTATTC
>NA|TRBJ1-2|TRBV7-1|TRBD1
CASSSLDRENYGYTF
TGTGCCAGCAGCTCACTGGACAGGGAGAACTATGGCTACACCTTC
>medium-sized|TRBJ2-7|TRBV6-1|NA
CASKTLTYSGEYEQYF
TGTGCCAGCAAGACCTTGACCTACAGCGGCGAATACGAGCAGTACTTC
>NA|TRBJ1-2|TRBV6-1|NA
CASSEQYSYGYTF
TGTGCCAGCAGTGAACAGTATAGCTATGGCTACACCTTC
>many|TRBJ2-4|TRBV6-1|NA
CASSPLDRSKNIQYF
TGTGCCAGCAGTCCTCTGGATAGAAGCAAAAACATTCAGTACTTC
>NA|TRBJ2-3|TRBV11-2|TRBD1
CASSPRQGHSPLHF
TGTGCCAGCAGCCCCCGACAGGGCCATTCACCCCTCCACTTC
>NA|TRBJ2-3|TRBV7-2|NA
CASSLYADTQYF
TGTGCCAGCAGCTTATACGCAGATACGCAGTATTTT
>few|TRBJ1-1|TRBV7-6|TRBD1
CASSPGGWNTEAFF
TGTGCCAGCAGCCCAGGGGGATGGAACACTGAAGCTTTCTTT
>NA|TRBJ2-3|TRBV12-3/TRBV12-4|TRBD2
CASKASGSADTQYF
TGTGCCAGCAAGGCTAGCGGGAGCGCAGATACGCAGTATTTT
>NA|TRBJ2-1|TRBV28|TRBD2
CASKAGGPSYNEQFF
TGTGCCAGCAAAGCGGGAGGGCCGAGCTACAATGAGCAGTTCTTC
>NA|TRBJ2-3|TRBV5-4|TRBD1
CASSDRGTDTQYF
TGTGCCAGCAGCGACAGGGGCACAGATACGCAGTATTTT
>large|TRBJ2-7|TRBV6-1|NA
CASSPPGVVSAGQYF
TGTGCCAGCAGTCCCCCCGGGGTTGTGTCGGCTGGGCAGTACTTC
>NA|TRBJ2-1|TRBV27|NA
CASSRLVGYEQFF
TGTGCCAGCAGTAGATTGGTCGGTTATGAGCAGTTCTTC
>medium-sized|TRBJ2-1|TRBV7-2|NA
CASSLAKESYEQFF
TGTGCCAGCAGCTTGGCGAAGGAGTCCTATGAGCAGTTCTTC
>NA|TRBJ2-5|TRBV6-2/TRBV6-3|NA
CASSSPRGTQYF
TGTGCCAGCAGTTCCCCCCGGGGGACCCAGTACTTC
>many|TRBJ2-4|TRBV11-1|NA
CASTEDGGPSYNEQYF
TGTGCCAGCACCGAAGACGGGGGGCCCTCCTACAATGAGCAGTACTTC
>few|TRBJ2-4|TRBV7-2|TRBD2
CASSLGREVYNEQYF
TGTGCCAGCAGCTTAGGGCGGGAGGTATACAATGAGCAGTACTTC
>NA|TRBJ2-1|TRBV11-2|NA
CASSQGGPYNEQFF
TGTGCCAGCAGCCAAGGGGGGCCATACAATGAGCAGTTCTTC
>NA|TRBJ1-2|TRBV6-1|TRBD1
CASSTEGGYGGYTF
TGTGCCAGCAGTACGGAAGGGGGCTACGGTGGCTACACCTTC
>few|TRBJ2-5|TRBV20-1|NA
CSAREGETQYF
TGCAGTGCTAGAGAGGGGGAGACCCAGTACTTC
>NA|TRBJ2-1|TRBV27|TRBD2
CASSLRTSGYNEQFF
TGTGCCAGCAGTCTCAGGACTAGCGGGTACAATGAGCAGTTCTTC
>few|TRBJ2-7|TRBV6-6|NA
CASSYYAGSYEQYF
TGTGCCAGCAGTTACTATGCGGGCTCCTACGAGCAGTACTTC
>NA|TRBJ2-7|TRBV12-3/TRBV12-4|NA
CASSRDIYNEQYF
TGTGCCAGCAGTCGGGACATCTACAATGAGCAGTACTTC
>large|TRBJ2-1|TRBV6-1|NA
CASSTWGEQFF
TGTGCCAGCAGCACATGGGGCGAGCAGTTCTTC
>medium-sized|TRBJ2-1|TRBV6-6|NA
CASSPRDPVGETQFF
TGTGCCAGCAGCCCCCGGGATCCGGTGGGGGAGACCCAGTTCTTC
>NA|TRBJ2-5|TRBV6-1|TRBD2
CASSEAPGLAGWETQYF
TGTGCCAGCAGTGAAGCACCGGGACTAGCGGGTTGGGAGACCCAGTACTTC
>large|TRBJ2-1|TRBV6-1|TRBD2
CASSEGGGSYNEQFF
TGTGCCAGCAGTGAAGGGGGGGGCTCCTACAATGAGCAGTTCTTC
>medium-sized|TRBJ2-5|TRBV7-2|NA
CASSFGQPGETQYF
TGTGCCAGCAGCTTTGGGCAGCCGGGGGAGACCCAGTACTTC
>NA|TRBJ2-1|TRBV7-8|TRBD2
CASSPRLAGGIDEQFF
TGTGCCAGCAGCCCGAGACTAGCGGGGGGGATAGATGAGCAGTTCTTC
>NA|TRBJ1-1|TRBV6-1|NA
CASSYSTYTEAFF
TGTGCCAGCAGTTACAGTACTTACACTGAAGCTTTCTTT
>medium-sized|TRBJ2-3|TRBV6-6|NA
CASSNSEATDTQYF
TGTGCCAGCAGCAACTCGGAGGCCACAGATACGCAGTATTTT
>few|TRBJ1-2|TRBV7-8|NA
CASSLVAAGWGYTF
TGTGCCAGCAGCTTAGTCGCGGCGGGTTGGGGCTACACCTTC
>large|TRBJ2-7|TRBV6-1|NA
CASSEGQTYEQYF
TGTGCCAGCAGTGAGGGTCAGACCTACGAGCAGTACTTC
>NA|TRBJ2-1|TRBV6-1|TRBD2
CASSCVGGTYNEQLF
TGTGCCAGCAGTTGCGTCGGGGGGACCTACAATGAGCAGTTGTTC
>medium-sized|TRBJ2-5|TRBV6-1|TRBD2
CASSEELAGGTSETQYF
TGTGCCAGCAGTGAAGAACTAGCGGGGGGCACAAGTGAGACCCAGTACTTC
>medium-sized|TRBJ2-7|TRBV6-1|NA
CASSEALTVAYEQYF
TGTGCCAGCAGTGAAGCGCTAACAGTCGCCTACGAGCAGTACTTC
>many|TRBJ2-7|TRBV6-9|TRBD1
CARDRTGFYYEQYF
TGTGCCAGGGATCGGACAGGCTTCTACTACGAGCAGTACTTC
>once|TRBJ1-1|TRBV6-1|NA
CASSPAGQKNTEAFF
TGTGCCAGCAGCCCAGCGGGACAAAAGAACACTGAAGCTTTCTTT
>large|TRBJ2-1|TRBV7-2|NA
CASSLERGVSNEQFF
TGTGCCAGCAGCTTAGAGAGAGGGGTAAGCAATGAGCAGTTCTTC